This T cell receptor beta chain appears in the sequencing data of a study of blood T cell repertoires in COVID-19 (dated by TCRdb to about 2020). The study in broad terms: Samples from collaborators originated in the United States, Italy and Spain and spanned both the acute and convalescent phases of COVID-19. A freely available public database, intended as a resource for researchers studying the immune response to SARS-CoV-2, is where the repertoires were released. Where available, HLA class I and class II types were taken from metadata supplied by the sample provider and were not determined by assay-based typing. Subjects who had been exposed to COVID-19, were actively infected with it, or had recovered from it provided the deeply sampled blood TCRbeta repertoires that made up the dataset. Nearly every sample came with metadata listing a de-identified subject ID, COVID-19 status, age in years and sex. The samples were drawn from the first 160 participants of the ongoing ImmuneRACE study and from some 1,300 subjects provided by 6 global collaborators. The material from the prospective study consisted of cDNA or gDNA derived from T cells, B-cell-depleted T cells, or PBMCs. The research as a whole found: The quantity of clinical and demographic metadata differed by source and by participant and was supplied without curation.

TCRbeta CDR3 regions were amplified from genomic DNA by means of the immunoSEQ Assay, a bias-controlled multiplex PCR. On the study's bioinformatics: Within the assay, amplification of reference gene primers was used to estimate how many nucleated cells each sample contained. To quantify the absolute abundance of each unique TCRbeta CDR3 rearrangement, sequence reads were collapsed and filtered. Productive Simpson clonality was computed per sample as the square root of Simpson's diversity index over productive rearrangements. This immuneACCESS table, as held by TCRdb, lists in-frame sequences with V and J called but not all clones. Of the missing ones, under half trace to an unresolved V gene in checked studies; the others have no known cause. That table is the source of V, J and clone size, and D and trimming were worked out from the DNA. The sample includes around 280,000 clones, with about 88% observed a single time. The ten largest clones add up to over 1% of the sample.

Whole blood was collected in K2EDTA tubes by collaborating institutions according to the institutions' own protocols. For TCRbeta analysis, collaborators shipped samples as frozen whole blood, isolated PBMCs, or DNA extracted from either of those sample types. As regards this clone: Its antigen is currently not known. Per-base qualities were not stored, and no clone one base away is much larger.

The CDR3 runs 18 amino acids, cysteine and phenylalanine included. The entry retains the CDR3 DNA only, 54 bases that are in frame from base 1. The junction shows trimming of 2 bases on V and 1 base on J, plus 19 bases between the germline ends. Looking up the germline V gene yields CDR1 SGHTA and CDR2 FQGNSA. The receptor was derived from a man between 65 and 80 years old with acute or convalescent COVID-19. The chain links TRBV7-2 with TRBJ2-3; the D segment could be TRBD2, given 7 matching bases. The material sequenced was peripheral blood. The bases read TGTGCCAGCAGCTTACGGCCCGCTAGAGGGGGGGGCACAGATACGCAGTATTTT. Its product reads: CASSLRPARGGGTDTQYF.